The clone carrying this T cell receptor (beta chain) showed up just a few times. Investigators performed immunoSEQ version v3.0 at survey level. Sequenced by immunoSEQ multiplex PCR; TCRdb stores in-frame clones only, minus some. Among tens of thousands of clones listed, 84% were seen once. The entry originates in a study of long-term antiretroviral therapy in people with HIV. V was shortened by 5 bases and J by 7 bases, with 19 bases between the two germline ends. The CDR3 spans 16 residues. Germline lookup yields CDR1 SGHTS and CDR2 YDEGEE. The clonotype comes from a man in his fifties with HIV. V is TRBV5-8 and J is TRBJ1-6, with D perhaps TRBD1 (6 bases). The specimen comprised unsorted PBMCs, sampled 3 years after starting antiretroviral therapy. The CDR3 DNA is TGTGCCAGCAGGGAGCCTGACAGGAAACGGAATTCACCCCTCCACTTT. Protein sequence: CASREPDRKRNSPLHF.